The rows below give T cell receptor beta chains drawn from one sample of a study of blood T cell repertoires in COVID-19. The assay was immunoSEQ multiplex PCR, and TCRdb's table has in-frame clones only and misses some. Of roughly 150,000 clones in the sample, 80% were seen once. What was sequenced was PBMCs or T cells enriched from blood (not recorded which). All receptors derive from a man aged 35-49 years who had recovered from COVID-19. Both conserved end residues are part of each CDR3. Each record gives: J gene, V gene, clone size, D gene, CDR3 protein, CDR3 DNA. A D gene is named only where the DNA matches it firmly. Size is stated for part of the rows, as once, few or many counts, or as a class when the clone is expanded.

J: TRBJ2-1
V: TRBV7-3
size: .
D: TRBD1
CDR3: CASSEGQGLYNEQFF
DNA: TGTGCCAGCAGCGAGGGACAGGGGCTCTACAATGAGCAGTTCTTC

J: TRBJ1-1
V: TRBV5-6
size: .
D: .
CDR3: CASSLVGGMNTEAFF
DNA: TGTGCCAGCAGCTTGGTCGGGGGAATGAACACTGAAGCTTTCTTT

J: TRBJ2-1
V: TRBV7-3
size: .
D: .
CDR3: CASSQGYEQFF
DNA: TGTGCCAGCAGCCAGGGCTATGAGCAGTTCTTC

J: TRBJ2-5
V: TRBV19
size: .
D: TRBD2
CDR3: CASSMVAGGLETQYF
DNA: TGTGCCAGTAGTATGGTAGCGGGGGGCCTAGAGACCCAGTACTTC

J: TRBJ2-3
V: TRBV19
size: .
D: .
CDR3: CASRSLRLQQMTHLDTQYF
DNA: TGTGCCAGTAGGAGCCTACGACTCCAGCAGATGACCCACTTAGATACGCAGTATTTT

J: TRBJ2-1
V: TRBV2
size: .
D: .
CDR3: CASVPGSSSSYNEQFF
DNA: TGTGCCAGCGTTCCAGGGTCCTCTTCATCCTACAATGAGCAGTTCTTC

J: TRBJ2-3
V: TRBV5-4
size: .
D: .
CDR3: CASSLAGGGDTQYF
DNA: TGTGCCAGCAGCTTGGCCGGTGGAGGAGATACGCAGTATTTT

J: TRBJ1-2
V: TRBV18
size: .
D: TRBD1
CDR3: CASSQTTGGSDGYTF
DNA: TGTGCCAGCTCACAAACGACAGGGGGCTCAGATGGCTACACCTTC

J: TRBJ2-5
V: TRBV5-1
size: .
D: TRBD2
CDR3: CASSLSSGDQETQYF
DNA: TGCGCCAGCAGCTTGAGTAGCGGGGACCAAGAGACCCAGTACTTC

J: TRBJ2-1
V: TRBV2
size: .
D: .
CDR3: CASSLWETGEQFF
DNA: TGTGCCAGCAGTCTCTGGGAGACCGGTGAGCAGTTCTTC

J: TRBJ2-2
V: TRBV24-1
size: .
D: .
CDR3: CATSDQGLGELFF
DNA: TGTGCCACCAGTGACCAGGGGCTCGGGGAGCTGTTTTTT

J: TRBJ2-3
V: TRBV6-1
size: .
D: .
CDR3: CASSEAQTSELTDTQYF
DNA: TGTGCCAGCAGTGAAGCCCAGACTAGTGAGTTGACAGATACGCAGTATTTT

J: TRBJ1-1
V: TRBV18
size: once
D: TRBD1
CDR3: CASSPPGAGTGRTEAFF
DNA: TGTGCCAGCTCACCACCCGGCGCAGGGACAGGCCGGACTGAAGCTTTCTTT

J: TRBJ1-2
V: TRBV28
size: .
D: TRBD1
CDR3: CASRSGQGGGYTF
DNA: TGTGCCAGCAGGTCAGGACAGGGAGGTGGCTACACCTTC

J: TRBJ1-5
V: TRBV19
size: .
D: .
CDR3: CASSRRQENSNQPQHF
DNA: TGTGCCAGTAGTAGGCGACAGGAAAATAGCAATCAGCCCCAGCATTTT

J: TRBJ2-5
V: TRBV5-3
size: .
D: .
CDR3: CARSLGQEETQYF
DNA: TGTGCCAGAAGCTTGGGGCAGGAAGAGACCCAGTACTTC

J: TRBJ1-5
V: TRBV30
size: .
D: .
CDR3: CAWSVQGGWPQHF
DNA: TGTGCCTGGAGTGTTCAGGGAGGTTGGCCCCAGCATTTT

J: TRBJ1-4
V: TRBV7-8
size: .
D: TRBD1
CDR3: CASSLRDRAQKLFF
DNA: TGTGCCAGCAGCTTAAGGGACAGGGCACAAAAACTGTTTTTT

J: TRBJ2-7
V: TRBV2
size: .
D: .
CDR3: CASSVGGLGGGSYEQYF
DNA: TGTGCCAGCAGTGTCGGCGGGTTAGGGGGGGGCTCCTACGAGCAGTACTTC

J: TRBJ2-5
V: TRBV6-1
size: .
D: TRBD2
CDR3: CASSEMGLAESQYF
DNA: TGTGCCAGCAGTGAAATGGGACTAGCGGAGTCCCAGTACTTC

J: TRBJ2-1
V: TRBV11-3
size: .
D: .
CDR3: CASSHGTGIGSNEQFF
DNA: TGTGCCAGCAGCCACGGAACAGGGATCGGGTCCAATGAGCAGTTCTTC

J: TRBJ2-1
V: TRBV5-4
size: .
D: .
CDR3: CASSRWAAGNNEQFF
DNA: TGTGCCAGCAGCCGCTGGGCGGCGGGGAACAATGAGCAGTTCTTC

J: TRBJ1-5
V: TRBV28
size: .
D: .
CDR3: CASTPGGPTRPQHF
DNA: TGTGCCAGCACCCCGGGGGGCCCGACCCGGCCCCAGCATTTT

J: TRBJ2-1
V: TRBV6-5
size: .
D: TRBD2
CDR3: CASSRGLAGSEQFF
DNA: TGTGCCAGCAGTCGCGGACTAGCGGGGTCGGAGCAGTTCTTC

J: TRBJ1-6
V: TRBV13
size: once
D: .
CDR3: CASSLAGMNSPLHF
DNA: TGTGCCAGCAGTCTCGCGGGCATGAATTCACCCCTCCACTTT

J: TRBJ2-5
V: TRBV2
size: many
D: .
CDR3: CASRLAEGGPSETQYF
DNA: TGTGCCAGCAGACTCGCTGAAGGGGGTCCCTCGGAGACCCAGTACTTC

J: TRBJ2-5
V: TRBV6-5
size: .
D: TRBD2
CDR3: CASVPSGGETQYF
DNA: TGTGCCAGCGTGCCTAGCGGGGGTGAGACCCAGTACTTC

J: TRBJ2-3
V: TRBV14
size: .
D: TRBD2
CDR3: CASSQVQAGVTPYF
DNA: TGTGCCAGCAGCCAGGTGCAAGCGGGGGTCACGCCGTATTTT

J: TRBJ2-3
V: TRBV18
size: .
D: TRBD1
CDR3: CASSPSGTGDITDTQYF
DNA: TGTGCCAGCTCACCTAGTGGGACAGGGGATATCACAGATACGCAGTATTTT

J: TRBJ1-1
V: TRBV5-8
size: .
D: .
CDR3: CASSLWTAIPAFF
DNA: TGTGCCAGCAGCCTGTGGACAGCCATCCCGGCTTTCTTT

J: TRBJ2-5
V: TRBV29-1
size: .
D: .
CDR3: CSVTRGGQETQYF
DNA: TGCAGCGTCACAAGGGGGGGCCAAGAGACCCAGTACTTC

J: TRBJ1-6
V: TRBV7-9
size: .
D: TRBD1
CDR3: CASSIDRAQLPYNSPLHF
DNA: TGTGCCAGCAGCATTGACAGGGCCCAACTCCCATATAATTCACCCCTCCACTTT

J: TRBJ2-1
V: TRBV19
size: .
D: TRBD2
CDR3: CASSTSGLAGGPYNEQFF
DNA: TGTGCCAGTAGTACTTCGGGACTAGCGGGGGGGCCGTACAATGAGCAGTTCTTC

J: TRBJ1-2
V: TRBV15
size: .
D: .
CDR3: CATSRDVNSLYGYTF
DNA: TGTGCCACCAGCAGAGATGTAAATAGCCTCTATGGCTACACCTTC

J: TRBJ2-3
V: TRBV19
size: .
D: .
CDR3: CASRFAGTDTQYF
DNA: TGTGCCAGTAGGTTTGCGGGCACAGATACGCAGTATTTT

J: TRBJ2-5
V: TRBV30
size: few
D: TRBD2
CDR3: CASTSGDQETQYF
DNA: TGTGCCTCGACTAGCGGGGATCAAGAGACCCAGTACTTC

J: TRBJ1-2
V: TRBV5-6
size: .
D: .
CDR3: CASSLGQGKNEGYTF
DNA: TGTGCCAGCAGCTTGGGGCAGGGTAAAAATGAAGGCTACACCTTC

J: TRBJ2-7
V: TRBV5-1
size: few
D: TRBD1
CDR3: CASSRKFGWGQSYTAGFEQYF
DNA: TGCGCCAGCAGCAGAAAGTTCGGATGGGGACAGTCTTATACGGCAGGTTTCGAGCAGTACTTC